This T cell receptor (beta chain) was sequenced for a study of blood T cells in healthy people across ages. With a J-beta primer mix and a sample-barcoded 5' primer, a second PCR ran about 7 to 12 cycles. Each CDR3 protein is one row after TCRdb ran MiXCR on the 5' RACE reads. This repertoire shows roughly 860,000 distinct CDR3 sequences, around 62% found once; its top ten account for around a quarter. At least 6 micrograms of total RNA were extracted per sample. Germline V gene data show CDR1 as SGHTA and CDR2 as FQGNSA. J gave up 0 bases and V 5 bases, and 4 bases lay outside the gene matches. The CDR3 is 15 residues long. Study-level points and caveats: Possibly confounding the expanded clonotype changes was the fact that donor CMV status was unknown. Per-million-T-cell TCR beta diversity fell roughly linearly with age. PBMCs that were unsorted prevented a conclusive naive versus antigen-experienced comparison.

Concerning this clonotype itself: The antigen is not known.

Sequences were obtained from blood. This clonotype was obtained from a man in his thirties or forties in good health. The chain carries TRBV7-2 and TRBJ1-5; 7 bases line up with TRBD1. CDR3 protein: CASSRDSFSNQPQHF. CDR3 nucleotide sequence: TGTGCCAGCAGCCGGGACAGCTTTAGCAATCAGCCCCAGCATTTT. The full variable domain, rest sourced from reference TRBV7-2 and TRBJ1-5, is GAGVSQSPSNKVTEKGKDVELRCDPISGHTALYWYRQSLGQGLEFLIYFQGNSAPDKSGLPSDRFSAERTGGSVSTLTIQRTQQEDSAVYLCASSRDSFSNQPQHFGDGTRLSIL.